A selection of T cell receptor beta chains follows, all from one sample in a study of T cell responses to AZD1222 COVID-19 vaccine. Sequenced by immunoSEQ multiplex PCR; TCRdb stores in-frame clones only, minus some. The sample lists about 150,000 clones, approximately 89% occurring once. This specimen consisted of peripheral blood, obtained on day 0 of AZD1222 vaccination. The origin of the receptors is an adult in good health. Both conserved end residues are part of each CDR3. The D gene is left open where the match is weak. Clone size is stated in some rows and not others, as once, few, many or a class when expanded.

.	.	TRBJ1-5	TRBV27	CASRLEYNQPQHF	TGTGCCAGCCGCTTAGAGTACAATCAGCCCCAGCATTTT
few	.	TRBJ1-2	TRBV19	CASSNVGVGGYTF	TGTGCCAGTAGTAACGTAGGGGTTGGAGGCTACACCTTC
.	.	TRBJ2-5	TRBV7-6	CASSLALARQETQYF	TGTGCCAGCAGCTTAGCGCTAGCGCGCCAAGAGACCCAGTACTTC
.	TRBD1	TRBJ1-5	TRBV28	CASTRTGGGNQPQHF	TGTGCCAGCACCAGGACAGGGGGCGGGAATCAGCCCCAGCATTTT
.	.	TRBJ1-1	TRBV6-1	CASSERGAFF	TGTGCCAGCAGTGAACGCGGAGCTTTCTTT
.	.	TRBJ2-7	TRBV29-1	CSVVWGTYEQYF	TGCAGCGTTGTTTGGGGTACCTACGAGCAGTACTTC
.	.	TRBJ1-2	TRBV13	CASSSGEGGNGYTF	TGTGCCAGCAGCTCCGGGGAGGGGGGAAATGGCTACACCTTC
.	.	TRBJ1-1	TRBV10-3	CAISDAGLGAFF	TGTGCCATCAGTGACGCAGGGCTCGGGGCTTTCTTT
.	.	TRBJ2-2	TRBV5-1	CASSLSSRELFF	TGCGCCAGCAGCTTGAGTAGCCGGGAGCTGTTTTTT
.	.	TRBJ1-2	TRBV2	CASSVDTGLYGYTF	TGTGCCAGCAGTGTCGATACGGGATTATATGGCTACACCTTC
.	.	TRBJ1-1	TRBV5-1	CASSLDPVTTEAFF	TGCGCCAGCAGCTTGGACCCGGTGACTACTGAAGCTTTCTTT
.	TRBD1	TRBJ2-1	TRBV6-5	CASSYQGTDEQFF	TGTGCCAGCAGTTACCAAGGGACAGATGAGCAGTTCTTC
.	TRBD1	TRBJ1-2	TRBV6-1	CASSAGTGAAYYGYTF	TGTGCCAGCAGTGCCGGGACAGGGGCGGCTTATTATGGCTACACCTTC
.	.	TRBJ1-3	TRBV24-1	CATNLDDRIFSGNTIYF	TGTGCCACCAATCTCGACGACAGGATCTTCTCTGGAAACACCATATATTTT
once	.	TRBJ1-2	TRBV30	CAWSVRAYSNGYTF	TGTGCCTGGAGTGTAAGGGCCTACTCGAATGGCTACACCTTC
.	TRBD1	TRBJ1-1	TRBV2	CASSVGQGTEAFF	TGTGCCAGCAGTGTGGGACAGGGCACTGAAGCTTTCTTT
.	.	TRBJ1-1	TRBV19	CSRGGRMTEAFF	TGTTCAAGGGGGGGGCGGATGACTGAAGCTTTCTTT
.	.	TRBJ1-2	TRBV7-3	CASSPRGRVTGVDGYTF	TGTGCCAGCAGCCCGCGTGGTCGAGTAACGGGAGTCGATGGCTACACCTTC
.	.	TRBJ2-1	TRBV5-1	CASSLGISNNEQFF	TGCGCCAGCAGCTTGGGAATCAGTAACAATGAGCAGTTCTTC
many	TRBD2	TRBJ2-1	TRBV2	CASSLAGKWGEQFF	TGTGCCAGCAGCCTAGCGGGAAAATGGGGTGAGCAGTTCTTC
.	.	TRBJ1-3	TRBV9	CASSVDGGSGNTIYF	TGTGCCAGCAGCGTAGATGGGGGGTCTGGAAACACCATATATTTT
.	.	TRBJ1-2	TRBV12-3/TRBV12-4	CASSLGPRYGYTF	TGTGCCAGCAGTTTGGGACCGAGGTATGGCTACACCTTC
.	.	TRBJ2-1	TRBV7-9	CASSLTAVTNEQFF	TGTGCCAGCAGCTTAACAGCGGTTACCAATGAGCAGTTCTTC
.	TRBD1	TRBJ1-1	TRBV9	CACNWDRAESEAFF	TGTGCCTGCAACTGGGACAGGGCAGAGAGTGAAGCTTTCTTT
few	TRBD1	TRBJ1-1	TRBV19	CASRDRDTEAFF	TGTGCCAGTAGGGACAGGGACACTGAAGCTTTCTTT
once	TRBD1	TRBJ2-3	TRBV6-6	CASSLLPGQADTDTQYF	TGTGCCAGCAGTCTACTCCCGGGACAGGCAGACACAGATACGCAGTATTTT
.	.	TRBJ2-7	TRBV9	CASSVVADGRSEQYF	TGTGCCAGCAGCGTAGTCGCAGATGGACGTTCCGAGCAGTACTTC
.	.	TRBJ2-1	TRBV5-1	CASSFSGFYNEQFF	TGCGCCAGCAGCTTTAGCGGCTTTTACAATGAGCAGTTCTTC
.	TRBD2	TRBJ2-5	TRBV2	CASSSGLAGGTQYF	TGTGCCAGCAGTTCCGGACTAGCGGGGGGGACCCAGTACTTC